What follows are 21 T cell receptor beta chains derived from one specimen sequenced in a study of cytomegalovirus exposure and HLA in healthy donors. A multiplex PCR was run with 60 Vbeta primers and 13 Jbeta primers. The table came from immunoSEQ multiplex PCR; TCRdb's copy has only in-frame clones and leaves some out. Of some 100,000 clones listed, 79% are singletons. The sample comprised PBMCs. The receptors shown here come from a female donor in good health and CMV-seropositive.

V gene TRBV18 combines with J gene TRBJ2-7; 8 bases agree with TRBD1. This CDR3 has 18 amino acids. Germline loops: CDR1 KGHSH, CDR2 LQKENI. V shed 3 bases and J 2 bases; nucleotides not matched to a gene: 15. CDR3 loop: CASSPKTHLGTGAYEQYF. CDR3 nucleotides: TGTGCCAGCTCACCGAAAACCCATCTCGGGACAGGAGCCTACGAGCAGTACTTC.

The chain uses TRBV5-4 and TRBJ1-1; D unresolved. This CDR3 is built from 13 residues. Per the germline V gene, CDR1 is SGHNT and CDR2 is YYREEE (reference sequence). With 0 bases removed from V and 3 bases from J, the gap between germline ends came to 6 bases. The CDR3 here is CASSLGPYTEAFF. Written as DNA, the CDR3 is TGTGCCAGCAGCTTGGGGCCCTACACTGAAGCTTTCTTT.

J is TRBJ1-1 and V is TRBV18, with D hard to call. Looked up from germline, CDR1 is KGHSH and CDR2 is LQKENI. The CDR3 runs 13 residues. Trimming pared 4 bases from V and 0 bases from J, leaving 6 bases between. CDR3 residues: CASSQGVNTEAFF. The CDR3 DNA is TGTGCCAGCTCACAGGGAGTGAACACTGAAGCTTTCTTT.

This rearrangement joins TRBV4-1 to TRBJ2-7; TRBD2 might be the D (6 bases). The V gene's germline CDR1 is MGHRA and CDR2 YSYEKL. Trimming took 3 bases from V and 3 from J, leaving 12 bases between them. The CDR3 extends over 14 amino acids. In nucleotides, the CDR3 is TGCGCCAGCAGCCAGGGTTCGGGACTCTACGAGCAGTACTTC. Its protein product is CASSQGSGLYEQYF.

The chain uses TRBV5-1 and TRBJ2-3; 16 nucleotides match TRBD2. Germline V gene data show CDR1 as SGHRS and CDR2 as YFSETQ. This CDR3 has 18 amino acids. V dropped 4 bases and J dropped 0; count of bases not matched to a gene: 5. CDR3 in amino acids: CASSPGLAGGISTDTQYF. The CDR3 DNA reads TGCGCCAGCAGCCCGGGACTAGCGGGGGGGATTAGCACAGATACGCAGTATTTT.

V and J are TRBV15 and TRBJ2-5; D is perhaps TRBD2 (5 bases). V was cut by 0 bases and J by 4 bases, with 9 bases left in between. This CDR3 has 14 amino acids. CDR1 is LNHNV and CDR2 is YYDKDF in the germline V gene (reference sequence). The CDR3 region is CATSRDFRGETQYF. The CDR3 bases are TGTGCCACCAGCAGAGATTTCCGGGGAGAGACCCAGTACTTC.

The chain combines TRBV9 with TRBJ1-2; 10 bases are a match to TRBD1. Per the germline V gene, CDR1 is SGDLS and CDR2 is YYNGEE. The junction had 6 bases not matched to a gene; V was cut back by 3 bases and J by 7 bases. This CDR3 spans 14 amino acids. CDR3 in amino acids: CASSGRQGATGYTF. The CDR3 DNA reads as TGTGCCAGCAGCGGACGACAGGGGGCGACTGGCTACACCTTC.

On this clone: The identical CDR3 is also encoded by other nucleotide sequences in the sample. V and J are TRBV7-9 and TRBJ1-5, with D tentatively TRBD1 (5 bases). The CDR3 runs 13 residues. Trimming removed 2 bases from V and 4 bases from J, with 6 bases in between. Per the germline V gene, CDR1 is SEHNR and CDR2 is FQNEAQ (reference sequence). Written as DNA, the CDR3 is TGTGCCAGCAGCTTACAGGGTAATCAGCCCCAGCATTTT. Translation gives CASSLQGNQPQHF. The full variable domain, rest sourced from reference TRBV7-9 and TRBJ1-5, is DTGVSQNPRHKITKRGQNVTFRCDPISEHNRLYWYRQTLGQGPEFLTYFQNEAQLEKSRLLSDRFSAERPKGSFSTLEIQRTEQGDSAMYLCASSLQGNQPQHFGDGTRLSIL.

This clone was observed a single time. This chain uses TRBV7-2 with TRBJ2-1; 9 bases line up with TRBD2. From germline, CDR1 is SGHTA and CDR2 FQGNSA. V gave up 5 bases and J gave up 5 bases; unmatched junction bases: 7. This CDR3 has 15 residues. CDR3 nucleotide sequence: TGTGCCAGCAGCCAGGGACTAGCCAAGAACAATGAGCAGTTCTTC. This gives the protein CASSQGLAKNNEQFF.

The chain employs TRBV9 and TRBJ1-6; 8 nucleotides match TRBD1. Germline V CDR1 and CDR2: SGDLS, YYNGEE. Germline trimming cut 4 bases from V and 7 bases from J; bases unmatched to any gene: 4. This CDR3 has 14 residues. The CDR3 spells CASSRDRMNSPLHF. Here the CDR3 DNA reads TGTGCCAGCAGCCGGGACAGGATGAATTCACCCCTCCACTTT.

The V and J genes are TRBV5-8 and TRBJ1-4; perhaps TRBD1 as D (6 bases). The CDR3 spans 15 residues. In germline, CDR1 is SGHTS, CDR2 YDEGEE. V was trimmed by 5 bases and J by 3 bases, leaving 14 bases between them. CDR3 sequence (DNA): TGTGCCAGCAGGGGGACAAGGGCCCCTAATGAAAAACTGTTTTTT. Translating it yields CASRGTRAPNEKLFF. The variable domain in full, completed from reference TRBV5-8 and TRBJ1-4, reads EAGVTQSPTHLIKTRGQQATLRCSPISGHTSVYWYQQALGLGLQFLLWYDEGEERNRGNFPPRFSGRQFPNYSSELNVNALELEDSALYLCASRGTRAPNEKLFFGSGTQLSVL.

The V and J genes are TRBV7-2 and TRBJ1-5, with D tentatively TRBD1 (5 bases). The germline gives CDR1 SGHTA, CDR2 FQGNSA. The CDR3 sequence is 15 residues long. V lost 5 bases and J 6 bases, leaving 17 bases between the germline ends. As DNA, the CDR3 is TGTGCCAGCAGCCGCAACAGGCGTAGCTCTCAGCCCCAGCATTTT. Its translation: CASSRNRRSSQPQHF.

V gene TRBV2 combines with J gene TRBJ2-7; the match to TRBD2 covers 7 bases. CDR1 is SNHLY and CDR2 is FYNNEI in the germline V gene. The CDR3 has 14 residues. V shed 7 bases and J 4 bases; nucleotides not matched to a gene: 10. CDR3 loop: CASKEASGSYEQYF. The CDR3 nucleotides read TGTGCCAGCAAGGAGGCTAGCGGAAGTTACGAGCAGTACTTC.

The CDR3 loop reads CASSLEGAGVFNEQFF. CDR3 DNA: TGTGCCAGCAGCTTAGAAGGAGCGGGGGTATTCAATGAGCAGTTCTTC. This chain uses TRBV11-2 with TRBJ2-1, with 8 bases identical to TRBD2. The CDR3 is 16 amino acids. Germline loops: CDR1 SGHAT, CDR2 FQNNGV. V shed 0 bases and J 6 bases; nucleotides not matched to a gene: 7.

V usage is TRBV5-1 and J usage is TRBJ1-1; possible D gene TRBD1, 6 bases. Trimming pared 5 bases from V and 0 bases from J, leaving 11 bases between. There are 14 residues in the CDR3. In germline, CDR1 is SGHRS, CDR2 YFSETQ. CDR3 coding DNA: TGCGCCAGCAGTTGGGGGACACTGAACACTGAAGCTTTCTTT. Translating it yields CASSWGTLNTEAFF.

The genes are TRBV28 and TRBJ2-7; TRBD2 is a possible D gene (5 bases). This CDR3 spans 11 amino acids. V was clipped by 6 bases and J by 3 bases, with 6 bases between them. Germline V gene lookup returns CDR1 MDHEN and CDR2 SYDVKM. CDR3 amino acids: CASRGLYEQYF. As DNA, the CDR3 is TGTGCCAGCAGAGGACTCTACGAGCAGTACTTC. Full variable domain (rest looked up from reference TRBV28 and TRBJ2-7): DVKVTQSSRYLVKRTGEKVFLECVQDMDHENMFWYRQDPGLGLRLIYFSYDVKMKEKGDIPEGYSVSREKKERFSLILESASTNQTSMYLCASRGLYEQYFGPGTRLTVT.

The chain has TRBV29-1 and TRBJ1-2, with 10 positions matching TRBD1. Trimming took 5 bases from V and 3 from J; bases not matched to a gene: 15. Germline V CDR1 and CDR2: SQVTM, ANQGSEA. The CDR3 is made up of 17 amino acids. CDR3 amino acids: CSVPPKLPGTGDYGYTF. The CDR3 region has the DNA TGCAGCGTTCCCCCGAAACTTCCCGGGACAGGGGACTATGGCTACACCTTC.

The rearrangement joins TRBV2 to TRBJ2-3; tentative D call: TRBD2 (5 bases). Trimming pared 6 bases from V and 5 bases from J, leaving 18 bases between. The germline CDR1 and CDR2 sequences are SNHLY and FYNNEI. This CDR3 has 15 amino acids. The CDR3 spells CASRSRSGGLDTQYF. The CDR3 DNA follows: TGTGCCAGCAGGAGCAGGTCCGGCGGGTTAGATACGCAGTATTTT.

V is TRBV29-1 and J is TRBJ1-2; D perhaps matches TRBD1 (6 bases). CDR3 size: 13 residues. V lost 4 bases, J lost 6 bases, and 15 bases lay in between. The germline V gene has CDR1 SQVTM and CDR2 ANQGSEA. CDR3 in amino acids: CSVALIQGDGYTF. CDR3 sequence (DNA): TGCAGCGTTGCCCTAATACAGGGTGATGGCTACACCTTC.

The J gene is TRBJ2-7, the V gene TRBV15; D is undetermined. In germline, CDR1 is LNHNV, CDR2 YYDKDF (reference sequence). The V and J ends lost 0 bases and 6 bases respectively, with 12 bases between them. The CDR3 is 14 amino acids. Here the CDR3 reads CATSRDLWATEQYF. CDR3 nucleotides: TGTGCCACCAGCAGAGATCTCTGGGCGACCGAGCAGTACTTC.

The chain carries TRBV7-6 and TRBJ2-3; D is uncertain. The ends were cut back, 3 bases at V and 2 bases at J, with 9 bases in the middle. Germline V CDR1 and CDR2: SGHVS, FNYEAQ. CDR3 length: 14 residues. This chain's CDR3 is CASSFLRPTDTQYF. DNA of the CDR3: TGTGCCAGCAGCTTCCTCCGTCCCACAGATACGCAGTATTTT.